What follows are 28 T cell receptor beta chains derived from one specimen sequenced in a study of cytomegalovirus exposure and HLA in healthy donors (dated by TCRdb to 2015 to 2018). The library was obtained by the immunoSEQ multiplex PCR assay. For the multiplex PCR, a mixture combining 60 forward primers for TCR Vbeta segments and 13 reverse primers for TCR Jbeta segments was used. Sourced from immuneACCESS, this table was stored by TCRdb with only in-frame sequences that have V and J called. A share of the clones is absent; for the studies checked, an unresolved V gene accounts for under half, and the remainder has no known explanation. The sample yields around 200,000 clones; about 75% were counted once. Of the sample, 1.5% to 2% is held by the ten largest clones. Material: PBMCs. These receptors originate from a male donor in good health and CMV-seronegative.

The V call is TRBV4-3, the J call TRBJ2-7, with D tentatively TRBD1 (6 bases). Germline V gives CDR1 LGHNA, CDR2 YSLEER. The CDR3 is 16 amino acids. V was trimmed by 1 base and J by 2 bases, leaving 15 bases between them. CDR3 nucleotide sequence: TGCGCCAGCAGCCAAGGTCGTTCCCCAGGGGCCTACGAGCAGTACTTC. Residues: CASSQGRSPGAYEQYF.

CDR3 protein: CASSPERGGPSGANVLTF. The CDR3, as DNA: TGCGCCAGCAGCCCAGAGCGGGGGGGCCCCTCTGGGGCCAACGTCCTGACTTTC. The chain recombines TRBV5-1 with TRBJ2-6, with 10 bases matching TRBD2. The CDR3 consists of 18 residues. The germline gives CDR1 SGHRS, CDR2 YFSETQ. V was pared by 4 bases and J by 0 bases, with 7 bases of the junction left unmatched.

The gene calls are TRBV11-3 and TRBJ2-5; 9 bases align to TRBD1. This CDR3 has 15 amino acids. V lost 5 bases and J lost 5; bases outside the gene matches: 9. Germline CDR1 is SGHNT and CDR2 is YENEEA. The CDR3 reads CASSARDRASETQYF. CDR3 bases: TGTGCCAGCAGCGCGCGGGACAGGGCTTCGGAGACCCAGTACTTC.

The count of this clone is one. J is TRBJ1-1 and V is TRBV7-6; D is unresolved. Trimming shortened V by 1 base and J by 0 bases, and 9 bases separated the two germline ends. From germline, CDR1 is SGHVS and CDR2 FNYEAQ. The CDR3 runs to 15 residues. This CDR3 is CASSLGAGLNTEAFF. The CDR3 nucleotides read TGTGCCAGCAGCTTAGGTGCAGGCCTGAACACTGAAGCTTTCTTT.

V and J are TRBV27 and TRBJ2-7; D may be TRBD2 (6 bases). The germline V gene has CDR1 MNHEY and CDR2 SMNVEV (reference sequence). CDR3 length: 16 residues. V lost 6 bases and J lost 0, with 18 bases in between. DNA for the CDR3: TGTGCCAGCAGCTCCCCACATAGCGGATCCTCCTACGAGCAGTACTTC. Residues: CASSSPHSGSSYEQYF.

The chain recombines TRBV4-3 with TRBJ2-7; 8 nucleotides agree with TRBD1. The J segment lost 4 bases and the V segment lost 3 bases, leaving 8 bases of the junction unmatched. CDR3 length equals 15 residues. Germline lookup yields CDR1 LGHNA and CDR2 YSLEER. The CDR3 coding sequence is TGCGCCAGCAGCCAGAATTCACAGGGGGTTTACGAGCAGTACTTC. Amino acid sequence: CASSQNSQGVYEQYF.

The V gene is TRBV11-2, the J gene TRBJ2-7, with D perhaps matching TRBD2 (5 bases). Germline CDR1 SGHAT, CDR2 FQNNGV. V was trimmed by 5 bases and J by 5 bases, leaving 16 bases between them. The CDR3 has 14 amino acids. Here the CDR3 reads CASSATGRGHEQYF. The CDR3, as DNA: TGTGCCAGCAGCGCCACCGGACGGGGTCACGAGCAGTACTTC.

This clone was seen a few times. The chain carries TRBV13 and TRBJ1-2; D gene ambiguous. Germline lookup yields CDR1 PRHDT and CDR2 FYEKMQ (reference sequence). Trimming took off 0 bases at V and 0 bases at J, with 5 bases between the two ends. The length of the CDR3 is 14 residues. The CDR3 DNA reads as TGTGCCAGCAGCTTAGGCCAGGCTAACTATGGCTACACCTTC. It specifies CASSLGQANYGYTF.

The chain links TRBV15 to TRBJ1-5; 8 nucleotides agree with TRBD1. The CDR3 runs 14 residues. V was clipped by 1 base and J by 6 bases; unmatched bases: 2. CDR1 is LNHNV, CDR2 YYDKDF, per germline (reference sequence). CDR3 nucleotide sequence: TGTGCCACCAGCAGAGCAGACAGGGGTCAGCCCCAGCATTTT. This encodes CATSRADRGQPQHF. Supplemented by reference TRBV15 and TRBJ1-5, the full variable domain reads DAMVIQNPRYQVTQFGKPVTLSCSQTLNHNVMYWYQQKSSQAPKLLFHYYDKDFNNEADTPDNFQSRRPNTSFCFLDIRSPGLGDTAMYLCATSRADRGQPQHFGDGTRLSIL.

The chain uses TRBV7-3 and TRBJ2-7; 8 bases are a match to TRBD2. The germline V gene has CDR1 SGHTA and CDR2 FQGTGA. With V trimmed by 5 bases and J by 3 bases, 9 bases remained unmatched. The CDR3 runs 15 residues. The CDR3 DNA reads TGTGCCAGCAGCCCCATAGCGGGATCTAGCTACGAGCAGTACTTC. As protein: CASSPIAGSSYEQYF.

The chain's CDR3 is CASSQASGYTDTQYF. The CDR3 bases are TGCGCCAGCAGCCAAGCAAGCGGGTACACAGATACGCAGTATTTT. This rearrangement joins TRBV4-3 to TRBJ2-3, with D perhaps matching TRBD2 (6 bases). V dropped 1 base and J dropped 2 bases, with 10 bases sitting between them. The germline gives CDR1 LGHNA, CDR2 YSLEER. The CDR3 has 15 residues.

This chain uses TRBV19 with TRBJ1-5, with 9 bases aligning to TRBD1. CDR3 size: 15 residues. Trimming took 6 bases from V and 4 from J; bases not matched to a gene: 7. Per germline, CDR1 LNHDA and CDR2 SQIVND (reference sequence). Written as DNA, the CDR3 is TGTGCCAGTAGCCCAGGCGGGACAGGGAATCAGCCCCAGCATTTT. This codes for CASSPGGTGNQPQHF.

The chain carries TRBV5-6 and TRBJ1-1; a weak D match, TRBD1 (5 bases). This CDR3 comprises 16 residues. V lost 3 bases and J lost 3, with 18 bases in between. Germline V gene data show CDR1 as SGHDT and CDR2 as YYEEEE. CDR3: CASSYPGTGGDTEAFF. The CDR3 DNA follows: TGTGCCAGCAGCTATCCAGGCACGGGGGGGGACACTGAAGCTTTCTTT.

J is TRBJ2-7 and V is TRBV19, with 12 nucleotides matching TRBD1. CDR1 is LNHDA and CDR2 is SQIVND in the germline V gene (reference sequence). There are 15 residues in the CDR3. V shed 3 bases, J shed 5 bases, and the junction held 5 bases outside the gene matches. The CDR3 DNA reads TGTGCCAGTAGTATCGGAGGGACAGGGGGCAACGAGCAGTACTTC. Protein sequence: CASSIGGTGGNEQYF. The entire variable domain, with the rest obtained from reference TRBV19 and TRBJ2-7, is as follows: DGGITQSPKYLFRKEGQNVTLSCEQNLNHDAMYWYRQDPGQGLRLIYYSQIVNDFQKGDIAEGYSVSREKKESFPLTVTSAQKNPTAFYLCASSIGGTGGNEQYFGPGTRLTVT.

The rearrangement links TRBV6-5 to TRBJ2-7; D is perhaps TRBD1 (6 bases). This CDR3 is built from 16 residues. Trimming removed 0 bases at V and 2 bases at J, with 14 bases between. In germline, CDR1 is MNHEY, CDR2 SVGAGI. Here the CDR3 DNA reads TGTGCCAGCAGTTACTCGGGCAGGTGGGGGCCCTACGAGCAGTACTTC. Its translation: CASSYSGRWGPYEQYF.

J is TRBJ2-3 and V is TRBV19; TRBD2 matches 8 bases. CDR3 length: 17 amino acids. Germline lookup yields CDR1 LNHDA and CDR2 SQIVND (reference sequence). Trimming took 5 bases from V and 2 from J; bases not matched to a gene: 12. CDR3 in amino acids: CASSPPPGRGFTDTQYF. DNA of the CDR3: TGTGCCAGTAGTCCGCCCCCCGGGAGGGGCTTCACAGATACGCAGTATTTT.

The genes are TRBV4-1 and TRBJ1-1; TRBD1 aligns across 8 bases. V was clipped by 1 base and J by 4 bases; unmatched bases: 5. This CDR3 comprises 15 residues. Germline values: CDR1 MGHRA, CDR2 YSYEKL. The CDR3 loop reads CASSQAGQGTTEAFF. CDR3 DNA sequence: TGCGCCAGCAGCCAAGCCGGACAGGGTACCACTGAAGCTTTCTTT.

The chain employs TRBV25-1 and TRBJ2-7, with 8 bases matching TRBD2. V lost 2 bases, J lost 4 bases, and 4 bases stayed unmatched. The CDR3 is 14 residues long. CDR1 and CDR2 (germline): MGHDK, SYGVNS. CDR3: CASSEGGGKYEQYF. The CDR3 coding sequence is TGTGCCAGCAGTGAAGGCGGGGGGAAATACGAGCAGTACTTC.

The V call is TRBV27, the J call TRBJ2-5; 8 bases line up with TRBD2. V lost 11 bases and J lost 1; bases outside the gene matches: 9. This CDR3 region has 14 residues. CDR1 and CDR2 (germline): MNHEY, SMNVEV (reference sequence). The CDR3 DNA sequence: TGTGCCCACGTAGCGGGACGGATCCAAGAGACCCAGTACTTC. It codes for CAHVAGRIQETQYF.

This chain joins TRBV7-9 and TRBJ1-2, with 9 bases fitting TRBD1. J gave up 5 bases and V 0 bases, and 4 bases lay outside the gene matches. This CDR3 comprises 15 residues. Per the germline V gene, CDR1 is SEHNR and CDR2 is FQNEAQ (reference sequence). CDR3 nucleotide sequence: TGTGCCAGCAGCTTAGCACAGGGGGCGAATTATGGCTACACCTTC. Its protein is CASSLAQGANYGYTF.

This chain uses TRBV28 with TRBJ1-2, with D tentatively TRBD1 (5 bases). Germline V gene lookup returns CDR1 MDHEN and CDR2 SYDVKM. The V and J ends lost 8 bases and 4 bases respectively, with 14 bases between them. The CDR3 sequence is 13 residues long. The CDR3 here is CASEWAGGYGYTF. For the CDR3, the DNA is TGTGCCAGCGAGTGGGCGGGGGGCTATGGCTACACCTTC.

The chain carries TRBV11-2 and TRBJ2-7, with TRBD1 matching over 11 bases. Germline V lookup: CDR1 SGHAT, CDR2 FQNNGV. The CDR3 is made up of 15 amino acids. Unmatched junction bases numbered 8, after V lost 4 bases and J lost 6 bases. CDR3 sequence: CASSYRDRGKGEQYF. The CDR3 bases are TGTGCCAGCAGCTACCGGGACAGGGGGAAGGGCGAGCAGTACTTC.

This chain uses TRBV7-2 with TRBJ2-5; D gene uncertain. This CDR3 has 14 residues. V shed 5 bases and J shed 4 bases, with 14 bases lying between them. In germline, CDR1 is SGHTA, CDR2 FQGNSA. CDR3 in amino acids: CASSRTRSAETQYF. The CDR3, as DNA: TGTGCCAGCAGCCGTACGCGCAGCGCAGAGACCCAGTACTTC.

The chain combines TRBV9 with TRBJ1-4; D may be TRBD1 (6 bases). The CDR3 consists of 16 residues. Trimming pared 3 bases from V and 4 bases from J, leaving 16 bases between. Per germline, CDR1 SGDLS and CDR2 YYNGEE. CDR3 nucleotide sequence: TGTGCCAGCAGCGACCAAGGGGGGGTCAATAATGAAAAACTGTTTTTT. Translating it yields CASSDQGGVNNEKLFF.

The rearrangement joins TRBV30 to TRBJ2-6, with D perhaps matching TRBD2 (7 bases). Germline V gene sequence: CDR1 GTSNPN, CDR2 SVGIG (reference sequence). There are 18 residues in the CDR3. V gave up 8 bases and J gave up 1 base, with 24 bases separating them. The CDR3 here is CAGDRGAVFSSGANVLTF. Written as DNA, the CDR3 is TGTGCCGGCGACCGGGGGGCGGTTTTTTCATCTGGGGCCAACGTCCTGACTTTC.

This rearrangement joins TRBV13 to TRBJ2-1; D possibly corresponds to TRBD1 (5 bases). V shed 5 bases and J shed 7 bases, with 9 bases lying between them. In germline, CDR1 is PRHDT, CDR2 FYEKMQ (reference sequence). There are 12 residues in the CDR3. The CDR3 sequence is CASSRGRNEQFF. CDR3 DNA sequence: TGTGCCAGCAGCAGGGGTAGGAATGAGCAGTTCTTC. The entire variable domain, with the rest obtained from reference TRBV13 and TRBJ2-1, is as follows: AAGVIQSPRHLIKEKRETATLKCYPIPRHDTVYWYQQGPGQDPQFLISFYEKMQSDKGSIPDRFSAQQFSDYHSELNMSSLELGDSALYFCASSRGRNEQFFGPGTRLTVL.

The chain uses TRBV6-5 and TRBJ2-7, with 7 bases lining up with TRBD1. Germline V gene data show CDR1 as MNHEY and CDR2 as SVGAGI. The ends lost 5 bases at V and 4 bases at J; junction bases unmatched: 2. The CDR3 loop spans 12 amino acids. CDR3 in amino acids: CASSHRGYEQYF. DNA for the CDR3: TGTGCCAGCAGTCACAGGGGTTACGAGCAGTACTTC.

This clone was picked up one time. The rearrangement joins TRBV27 to TRBJ1-5, with a weak D call TRBD1 (6 bases). Germline CDR1 and CDR2: MNHEY and SMNVEV (reference sequence). This CDR3 region has 16 residues. Trimming pared 0 bases from V and 4 bases from J, leaving 13 bases between. This CDR3 is CASSLSLGTFNQPQHF. CDR3 nucleotide sequence: TGTGCCAGCAGTTTATCTTTAGGGACATTTAATCAGCCCCAGCATTTT.